This T cell receptor (beta chain) was sequenced for a study of cytomegalovirus exposure and HLA in healthy donors. Whole-study results and caveats: Relative to equally common others, HLA-associated TCR beta chains showed greater clonal expansion in a later analysis.

Germline loops: CDR1 MDHEN, CDR2 SYDVKM. V was cut by 6 bases and J by 4 bases, with 15 bases left in between. There are 14 residues in the CDR3. This clone was recorded a few times. Its antigen is as yet unknown. In the PCR, 60 Vbeta and 13 Jbeta primers were used. The table came from immunoSEQ multiplex PCR; TCRdb's copy has only in-frame clones and leaves some out. The sample includes 100,000 or so clones, around 80% of them seen just once. This chain links TRBV28 with TRBJ1-2; maybe TRBD1 (6 bases). The sequencing sample was made of PBMCs. The receptor's source is a female donor in good health and CMV-seropositive. CDR3 sequence (DNA): TGTGCCAGCAGACCAGGGGAGCGGACCTATGGCTACACCTTC. It specifies CASRPGERTYGYTF.